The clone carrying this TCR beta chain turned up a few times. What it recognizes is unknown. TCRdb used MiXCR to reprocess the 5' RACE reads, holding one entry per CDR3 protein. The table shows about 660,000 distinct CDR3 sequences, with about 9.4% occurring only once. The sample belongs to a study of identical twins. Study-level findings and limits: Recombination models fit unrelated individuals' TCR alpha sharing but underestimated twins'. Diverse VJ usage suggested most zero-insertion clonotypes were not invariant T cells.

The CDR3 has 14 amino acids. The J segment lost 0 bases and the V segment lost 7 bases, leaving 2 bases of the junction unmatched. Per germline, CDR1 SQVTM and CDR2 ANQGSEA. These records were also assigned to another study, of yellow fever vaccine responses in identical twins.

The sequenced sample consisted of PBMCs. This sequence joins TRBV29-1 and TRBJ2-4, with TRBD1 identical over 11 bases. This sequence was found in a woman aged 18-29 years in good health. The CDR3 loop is CSGDRGGAKNIQYF. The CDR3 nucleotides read TGCAGCGGGGACAGGGGGGGAGCCAAAAACATTCAGTACTTC.